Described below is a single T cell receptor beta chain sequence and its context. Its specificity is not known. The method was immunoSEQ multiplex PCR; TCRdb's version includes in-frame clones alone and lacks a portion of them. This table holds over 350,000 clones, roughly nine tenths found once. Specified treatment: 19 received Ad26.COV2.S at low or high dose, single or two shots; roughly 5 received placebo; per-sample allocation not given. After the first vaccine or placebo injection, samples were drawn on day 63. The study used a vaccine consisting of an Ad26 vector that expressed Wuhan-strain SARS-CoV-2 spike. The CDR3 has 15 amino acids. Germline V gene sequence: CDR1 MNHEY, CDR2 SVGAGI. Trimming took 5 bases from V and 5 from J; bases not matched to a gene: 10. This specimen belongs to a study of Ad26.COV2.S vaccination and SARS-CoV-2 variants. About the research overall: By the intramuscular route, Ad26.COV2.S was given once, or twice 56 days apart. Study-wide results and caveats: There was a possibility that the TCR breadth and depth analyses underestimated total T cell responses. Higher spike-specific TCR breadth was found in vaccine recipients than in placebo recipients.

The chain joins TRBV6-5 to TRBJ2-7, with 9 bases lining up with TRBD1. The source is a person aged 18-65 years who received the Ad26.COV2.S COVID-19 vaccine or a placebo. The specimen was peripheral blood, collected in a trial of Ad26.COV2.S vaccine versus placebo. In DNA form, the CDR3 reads TGTGCCAGCAGTCGAGGGACAGGGAGTCTGGACGAGCAGTACTTC. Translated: CASSRGTGSLDEQYF.